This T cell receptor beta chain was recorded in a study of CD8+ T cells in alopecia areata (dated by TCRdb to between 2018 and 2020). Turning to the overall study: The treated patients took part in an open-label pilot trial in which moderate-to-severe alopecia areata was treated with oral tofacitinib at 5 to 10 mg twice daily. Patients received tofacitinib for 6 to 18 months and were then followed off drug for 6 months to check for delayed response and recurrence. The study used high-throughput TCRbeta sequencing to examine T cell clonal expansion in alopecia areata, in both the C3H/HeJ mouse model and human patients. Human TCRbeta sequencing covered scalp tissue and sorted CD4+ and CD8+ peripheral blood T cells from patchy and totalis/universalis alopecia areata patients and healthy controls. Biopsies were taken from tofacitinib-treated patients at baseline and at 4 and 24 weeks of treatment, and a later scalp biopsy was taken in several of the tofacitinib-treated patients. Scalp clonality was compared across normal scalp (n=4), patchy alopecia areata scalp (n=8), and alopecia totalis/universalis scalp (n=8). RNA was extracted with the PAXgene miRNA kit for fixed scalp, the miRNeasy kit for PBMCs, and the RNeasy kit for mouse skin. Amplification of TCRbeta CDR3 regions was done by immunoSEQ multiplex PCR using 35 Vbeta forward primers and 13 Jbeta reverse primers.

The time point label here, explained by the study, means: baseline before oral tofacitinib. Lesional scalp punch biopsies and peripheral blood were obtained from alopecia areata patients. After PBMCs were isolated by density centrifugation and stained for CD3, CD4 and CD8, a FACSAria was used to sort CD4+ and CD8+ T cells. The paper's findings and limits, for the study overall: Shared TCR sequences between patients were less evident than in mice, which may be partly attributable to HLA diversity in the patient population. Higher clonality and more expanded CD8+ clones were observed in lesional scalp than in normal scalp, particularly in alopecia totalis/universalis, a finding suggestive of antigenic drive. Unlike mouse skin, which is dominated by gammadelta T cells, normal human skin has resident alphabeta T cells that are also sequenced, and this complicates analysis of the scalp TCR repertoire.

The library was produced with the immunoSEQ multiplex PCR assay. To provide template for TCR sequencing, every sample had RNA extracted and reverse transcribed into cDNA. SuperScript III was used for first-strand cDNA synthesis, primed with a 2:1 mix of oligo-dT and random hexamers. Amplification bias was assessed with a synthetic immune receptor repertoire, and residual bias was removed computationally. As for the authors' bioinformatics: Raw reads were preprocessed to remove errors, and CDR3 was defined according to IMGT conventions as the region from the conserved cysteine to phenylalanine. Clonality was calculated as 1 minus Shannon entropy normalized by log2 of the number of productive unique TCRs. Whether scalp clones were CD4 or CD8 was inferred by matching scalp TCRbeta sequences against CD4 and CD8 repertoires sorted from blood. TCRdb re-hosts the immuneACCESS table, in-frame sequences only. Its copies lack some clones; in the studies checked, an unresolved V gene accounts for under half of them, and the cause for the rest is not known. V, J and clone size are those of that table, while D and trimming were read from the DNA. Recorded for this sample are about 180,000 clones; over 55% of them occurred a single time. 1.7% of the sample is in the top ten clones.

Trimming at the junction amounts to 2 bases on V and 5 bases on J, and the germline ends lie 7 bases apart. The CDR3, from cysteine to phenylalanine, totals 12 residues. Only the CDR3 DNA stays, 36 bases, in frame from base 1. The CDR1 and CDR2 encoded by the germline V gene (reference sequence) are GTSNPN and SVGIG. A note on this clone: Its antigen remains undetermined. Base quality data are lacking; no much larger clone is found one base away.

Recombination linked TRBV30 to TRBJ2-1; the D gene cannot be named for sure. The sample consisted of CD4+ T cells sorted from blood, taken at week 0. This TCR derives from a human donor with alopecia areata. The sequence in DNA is TGTGCCTGGAGTAACAACAACAATGAGCAGTTCTTC. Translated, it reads CAWSNNNNEQFF.